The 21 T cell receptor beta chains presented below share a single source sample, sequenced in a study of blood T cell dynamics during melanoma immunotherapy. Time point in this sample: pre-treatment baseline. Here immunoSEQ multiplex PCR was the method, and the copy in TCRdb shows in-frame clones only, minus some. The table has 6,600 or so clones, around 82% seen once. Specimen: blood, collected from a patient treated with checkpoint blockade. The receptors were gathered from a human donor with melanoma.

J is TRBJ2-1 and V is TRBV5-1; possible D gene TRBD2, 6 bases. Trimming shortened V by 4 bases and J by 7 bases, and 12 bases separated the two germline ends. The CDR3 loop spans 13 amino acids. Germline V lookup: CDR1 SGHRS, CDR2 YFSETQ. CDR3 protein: CASSVPGGNEQFF. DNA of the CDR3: TGCGCCAGCAGCGTACCTGGGGGGAATGAGCAGTTCTTC.

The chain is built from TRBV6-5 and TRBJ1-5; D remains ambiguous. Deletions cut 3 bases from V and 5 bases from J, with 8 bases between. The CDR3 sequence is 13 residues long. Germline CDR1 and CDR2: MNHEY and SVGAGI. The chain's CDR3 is CASSYNRDQPQHF. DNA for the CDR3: TGTGCCAGCAGTTATAACAGAGATCAGCCCCAGCATTTT.

The CDR3 coding sequence is TGTGCCAGCAGCTCCATCTTTGGACAGCTAAGTCCTAACTATGGCTACACCTTC. This translates into CASSSIFGQLSPNYGYTF. The chain employs TRBV5-6 and TRBJ1-2; possible D gene TRBD1, 6 bases. V was pared by 3 bases and J by 0 bases, with 21 bases between. The CDR3 totals 18 residues. Germline values: CDR1 SGHDT, CDR2 YYEEEE.

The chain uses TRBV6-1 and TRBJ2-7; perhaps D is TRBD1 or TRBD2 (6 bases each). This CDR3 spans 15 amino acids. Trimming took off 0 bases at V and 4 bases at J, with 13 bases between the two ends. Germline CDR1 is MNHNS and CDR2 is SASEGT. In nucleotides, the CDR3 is TGTGCCAGCAGTGAAGCCCCAAAGGGGGGATACGAGCAGTACTTC. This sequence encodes CASSEAPKGGYEQYF.

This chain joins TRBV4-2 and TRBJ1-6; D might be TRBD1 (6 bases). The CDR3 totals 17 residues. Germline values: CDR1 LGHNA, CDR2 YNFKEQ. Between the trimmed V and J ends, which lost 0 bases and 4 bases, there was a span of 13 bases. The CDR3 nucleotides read TGTGCCAGCAGCCAAGATGTGGGGGGCAAGTATAATTCACCCCTCCACTTT. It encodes CASSQDVGGKYNSPLHF.

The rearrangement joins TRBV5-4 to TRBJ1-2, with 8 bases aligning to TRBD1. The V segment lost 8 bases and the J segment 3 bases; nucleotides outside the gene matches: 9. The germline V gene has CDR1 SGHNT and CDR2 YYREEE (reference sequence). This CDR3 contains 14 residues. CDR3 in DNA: TGTGCCAGTAGTCCGGACAGGGCCCACTATGGCTACACCTTC. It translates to CASSPDRAHYGYTF.

The DNA for the CDR3 is TGTGCCAGCAGCAGGGTCGATGGGGTTGGGGCCTATGGCTACACCTTC. Its translation: CASSRVDGVGAYGYTF. The chain is built from TRBV5-6 and TRBJ1-2, with D perhaps TRBD1 (5 bases). The CDR3 sequence is 16 residues long. CDR1 SGHDT and CDR2 YYEEEE come from the germline V gene. Trimming stripped 4 bases from V and 4 bases from J, with 20 bases between.

The CDR3 DNA follows: TGTGCCAGCAGCTCTAGCGGGAGATCTTACGAGCAGTACTTC. Encoded protein: CASSSSGRSYEQYF. This chain connects TRBV11-2 to TRBJ2-7, with 10 bases that match TRBD2. The germline gives CDR1 SGHAT, CDR2 FQNNGV. J gave up 4 bases and V 4 bases, and 4 bases lay outside the gene matches. This CDR3 is built from 14 residues.

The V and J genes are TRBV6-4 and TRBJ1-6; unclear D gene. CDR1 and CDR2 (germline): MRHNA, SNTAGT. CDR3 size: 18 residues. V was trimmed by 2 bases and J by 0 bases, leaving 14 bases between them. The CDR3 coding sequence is TGTGCCAGCAGTGACGGACTGGCGGTGAGCTCCTATAATTCACCCCTCCACTTT. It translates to CASSDGLAVSSYNSPLHF.

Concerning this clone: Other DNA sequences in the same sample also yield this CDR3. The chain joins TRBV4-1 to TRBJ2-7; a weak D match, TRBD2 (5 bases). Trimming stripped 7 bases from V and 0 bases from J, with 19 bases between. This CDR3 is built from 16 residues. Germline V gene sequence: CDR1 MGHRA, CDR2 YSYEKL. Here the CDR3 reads CASTWEWGRDSYEQYF. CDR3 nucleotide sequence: TGCGCCAGCACCTGGGAGTGGGGTCGGGACTCCTACGAGCAGTACTTC.

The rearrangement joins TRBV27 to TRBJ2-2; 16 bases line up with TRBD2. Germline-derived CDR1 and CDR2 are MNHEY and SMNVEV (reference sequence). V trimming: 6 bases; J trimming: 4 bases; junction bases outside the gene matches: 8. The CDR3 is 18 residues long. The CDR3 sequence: CASRQPGLAGGVTGELFF. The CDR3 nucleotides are TGTGCCAGCAGGCAACCGGGACTAGCGGGGGGGGTCACCGGGGAGCTGTTTTTT.

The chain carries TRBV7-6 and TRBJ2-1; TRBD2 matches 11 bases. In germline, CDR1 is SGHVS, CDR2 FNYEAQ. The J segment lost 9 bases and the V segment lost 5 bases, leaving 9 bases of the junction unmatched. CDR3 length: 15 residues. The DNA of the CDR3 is TGTGCCAGCAGCATTAGCGGGGGGGCAGAGGGTGAGCAGTTCTTC. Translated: CASSISGGAEGEQFF.

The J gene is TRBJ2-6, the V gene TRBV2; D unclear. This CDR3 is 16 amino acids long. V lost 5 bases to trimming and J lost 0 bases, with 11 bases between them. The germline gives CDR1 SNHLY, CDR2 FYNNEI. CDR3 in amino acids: CASSKDSSSGANVLTF. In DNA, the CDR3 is TGTGCCAGCAGTAAAGACTCGAGCTCTGGGGCCAACGTCCTGACTTTC.

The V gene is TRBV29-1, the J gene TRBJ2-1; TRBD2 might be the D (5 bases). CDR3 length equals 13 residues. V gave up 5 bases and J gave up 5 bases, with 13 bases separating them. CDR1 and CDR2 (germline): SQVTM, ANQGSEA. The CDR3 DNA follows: TGCAGCGTTAAGGACGGGGTCCACAATGAGCAGTTCTTC. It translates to CSVKDGVHNEQFF.

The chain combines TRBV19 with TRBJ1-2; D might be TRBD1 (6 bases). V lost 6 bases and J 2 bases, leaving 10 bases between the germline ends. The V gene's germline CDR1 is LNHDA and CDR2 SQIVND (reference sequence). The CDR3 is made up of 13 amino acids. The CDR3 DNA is TGTGCCAGTAGCCAAACAGGGAACTATGGCTACACCTTC. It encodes CASSQTGNYGYTF.

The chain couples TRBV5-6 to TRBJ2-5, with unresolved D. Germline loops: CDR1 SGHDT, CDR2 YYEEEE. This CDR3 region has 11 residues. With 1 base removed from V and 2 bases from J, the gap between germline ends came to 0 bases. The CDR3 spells CASSLQETQYF. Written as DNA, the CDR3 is TGTGCCAGCAGCTTGCAAGAGACCCAGTACTTC.

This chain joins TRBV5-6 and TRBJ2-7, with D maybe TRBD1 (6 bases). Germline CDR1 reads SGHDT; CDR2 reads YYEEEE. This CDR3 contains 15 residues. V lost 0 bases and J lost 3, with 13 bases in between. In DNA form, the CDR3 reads TGTGCCAGCAGCTTGGGTGGACAGCTTATCTACGAGCAGTACTTC. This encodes CASSLGGQLIYEQYF.

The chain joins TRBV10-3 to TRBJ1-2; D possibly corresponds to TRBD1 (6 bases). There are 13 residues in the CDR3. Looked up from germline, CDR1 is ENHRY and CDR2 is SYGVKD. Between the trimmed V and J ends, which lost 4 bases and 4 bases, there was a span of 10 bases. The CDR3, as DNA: TGTGCCATCAGTGGGGGGGCTTCCTATGGCTACACCTTC. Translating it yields CAISGGASYGYTF.

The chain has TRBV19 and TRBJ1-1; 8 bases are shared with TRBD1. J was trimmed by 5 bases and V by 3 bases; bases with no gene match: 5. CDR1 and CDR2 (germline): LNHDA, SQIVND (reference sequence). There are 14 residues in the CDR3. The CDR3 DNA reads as TGTGCCAGTAGTATGGACAGGGCGAAGACTGAAGCTTTCTTT. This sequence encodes CASSMDRAKTEAFF. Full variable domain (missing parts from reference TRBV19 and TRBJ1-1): DGGITQSPKYLFRKEGQNVTLSCEQNLNHDAMYWYRQDPGQGLRLIYYSQIVNDFQKGDIAEGYSVSREKKESFPLTVTSAQKNPTAFYLCASSMDRAKTEAFFGQGTRLTVV.

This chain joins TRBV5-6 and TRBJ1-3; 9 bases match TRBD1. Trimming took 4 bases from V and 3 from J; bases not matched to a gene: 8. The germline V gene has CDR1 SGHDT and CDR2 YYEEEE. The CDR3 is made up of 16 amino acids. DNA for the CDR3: TGTGCCAGCAGCGTAGAACAGGGGGCGGATGGAAACACCATATATTTT. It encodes CASSVEQGADGNTIYF.

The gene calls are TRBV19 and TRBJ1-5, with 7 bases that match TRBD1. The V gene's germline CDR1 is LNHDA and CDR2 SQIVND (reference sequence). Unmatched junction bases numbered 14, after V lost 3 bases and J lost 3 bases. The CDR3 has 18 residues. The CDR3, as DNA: TGTGCCAGTAGTATTCGTGCAGGGGGGCGAGGATCCAATCAGCCCCAGCATTTT. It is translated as CASSIRAGGRGSNQPQHF.